What follows describes a single T cell receptor (beta chain). Germline lookup yields CDR1 MDHEN and CDR2 SYDVKM. The CDR3 is 18 residues long. Trimming stripped 3 bases from V and 6 bases from J, with 24 bases between. In the original processing: By means of reference gene primer amplification, nucleated cell counts were estimated. Clones were read by immunoSEQ multiplex PCR, and TCRdb kept only the in-frame ones, dropping some. Clone size and the V and J calls come from that table; the DNA yielded D and trimming. The table shows 200,000 to 300,000 clones, with approximately 81% occurring only once. This entry belongs to a study of blood T cell repertoires in COVID-19. Study-wide background: There were acute and convalescent COVID-19 samples, and they came from the United States, Italy and Spain.

This chain links TRBV28 with TRBJ2-1; D might be TRBD2 (5 bases). The TCR sequence derives from a man between 60 and 75 years old with acute or convalescent COVID-19. Sequenced sample: peripheral blood. The CDR3 here is CASSLRVATLSNPNEQFF. Written as DNA, the CDR3 is TGTGCCAGCAGTTTGAGGGTAGCGACACTTTCCAATCCCAATGAGCAGTTCTTC. Looking up the rest from reference TRBV28 and TRBJ2-1 gives the full variable domain: DVKVTQSSRYLVKRTGEKVFLECVQDMDHENMFWYRQDPGLGLRLIYFSYDVKMKEKGDIPEGYSVSREKKERFSLILESASTNQTSMYLCASSLRVATLSNPNEQFFGPGTRLTVL.